This TCR beta chain stems from a study of blood T cell repertoires in COVID-19. Sequencing was performed with immunoSEQ multiplex PCR; in TCRdb, only in-frame clones are kept and a portion is missing. The sample has about 250,000 clones; roughly four fifths are singletons. The CDR3 has 13 residues. The germline V gene has CDR1 SGHDT and CDR2 YYEEEE. Trimming took 3 bases from V and 1 from J, leaving 7 bases between them. Sequenced material: peripheral blood. The clonotype comes from an older man with acute or convalescent COVID-19. The J gene is TRBJ1-1, the V gene TRBV5-6, with D hard to call. DNA for the CDR3: TGTGCCAGCAGCTGGCGCGGGAACACTGAAGCTTTCTTT. Amino acids: CASSWRGNTEAFF.